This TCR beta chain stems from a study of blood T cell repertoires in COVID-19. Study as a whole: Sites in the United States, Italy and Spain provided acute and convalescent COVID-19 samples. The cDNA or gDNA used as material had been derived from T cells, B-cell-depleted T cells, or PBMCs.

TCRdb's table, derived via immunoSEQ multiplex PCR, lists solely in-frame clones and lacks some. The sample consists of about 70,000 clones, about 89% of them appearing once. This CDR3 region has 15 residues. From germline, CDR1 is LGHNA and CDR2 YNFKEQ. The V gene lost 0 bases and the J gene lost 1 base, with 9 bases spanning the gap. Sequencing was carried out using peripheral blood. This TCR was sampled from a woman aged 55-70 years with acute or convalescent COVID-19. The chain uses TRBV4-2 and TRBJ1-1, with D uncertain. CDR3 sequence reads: CASSQDSRGNTEAFF. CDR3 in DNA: TGTGCCAGCAGCCAAGATAGCCGGGGGAACACTGAAGCTTTCTTT.